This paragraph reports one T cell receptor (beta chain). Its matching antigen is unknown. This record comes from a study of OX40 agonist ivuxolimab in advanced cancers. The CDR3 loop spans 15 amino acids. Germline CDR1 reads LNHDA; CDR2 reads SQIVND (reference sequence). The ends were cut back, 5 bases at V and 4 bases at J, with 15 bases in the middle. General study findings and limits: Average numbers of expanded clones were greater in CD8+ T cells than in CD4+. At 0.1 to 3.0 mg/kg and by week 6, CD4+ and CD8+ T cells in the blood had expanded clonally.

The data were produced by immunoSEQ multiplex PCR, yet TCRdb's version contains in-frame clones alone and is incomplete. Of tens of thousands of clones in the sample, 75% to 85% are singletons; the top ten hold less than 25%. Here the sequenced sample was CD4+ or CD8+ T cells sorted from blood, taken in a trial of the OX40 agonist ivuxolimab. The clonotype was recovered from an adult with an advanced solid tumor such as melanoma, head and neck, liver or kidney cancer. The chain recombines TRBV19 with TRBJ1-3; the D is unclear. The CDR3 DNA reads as TGTGCCAGTAGTTTGGTCCCAGGCTTCGGAAACACCATATATTTT. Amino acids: CASSLVPGFGNTIYF.